This T cell receptor beta chain was sequenced in a study of T cell clones after liver transplantation. The wider study: Tolerance: complete withdrawal held at least one year, liver enzymes staying within twice normal. Draws occurred before transplant, before withdrawal, and after complete or failed withdrawal.

Using immunoSEQ multiplex PCR, the repertoire was profiled, and TCRdb retains in-frame clones only, with some absent. There are 85,000 to 130,000 clones in the sample; 75% to 90% occur only once, and 0.8% to 1% lies in the top ten. Overall study findings and caveats: The donor-reactive repertoire was only partly measurable in a couple of subjects, lacking donor cells.

Details on this clone: Its antigen is as yet unknown.

The sequence came from a human donor who received a liver transplant. Sample: CD4+ T cells from blood, taken before liver transplant.

CDR3 amino acids: CASTSTRPEQYF. The CDR3 DNA follows: TGTGCCAGCACCTCGACTAGGCCCGAGCAGTACTTC. The chain has TRBV7-9 and TRBJ2-7; weak D call: TRBD2 (6 bases). The CDR3 consists of 12 residues. The germline V gene encodes CDR1 SEHNR and CDR2 FQNEAQ (reference sequence). Trimming left V 7 bases short and J 6 bases short, with 13 bases between.